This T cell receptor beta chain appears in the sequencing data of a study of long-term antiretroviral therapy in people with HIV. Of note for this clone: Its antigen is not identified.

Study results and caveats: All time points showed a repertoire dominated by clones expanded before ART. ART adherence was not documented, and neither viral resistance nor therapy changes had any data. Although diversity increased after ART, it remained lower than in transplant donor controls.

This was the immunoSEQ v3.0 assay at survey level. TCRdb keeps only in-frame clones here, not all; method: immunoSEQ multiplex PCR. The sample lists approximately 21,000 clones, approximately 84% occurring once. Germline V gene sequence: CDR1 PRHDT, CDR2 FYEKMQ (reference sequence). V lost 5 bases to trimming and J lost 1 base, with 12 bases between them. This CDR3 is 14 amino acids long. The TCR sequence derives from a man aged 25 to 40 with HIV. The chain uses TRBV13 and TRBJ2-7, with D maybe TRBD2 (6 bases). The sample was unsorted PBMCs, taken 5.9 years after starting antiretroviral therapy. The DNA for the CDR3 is TGTGCCAGCAGCGGCCGGGACTTTTCCTACGAGCAGTACTTC. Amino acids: CASSGRDFSYEQYF. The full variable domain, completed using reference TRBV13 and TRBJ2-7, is AAGVIQSPRHLIKEKRETATLKCYPIPRHDTVYWYQQGPGQDPQFLISFYEKMQSDKGSIPDRFSAQQFSDYHSELNMSSLELGDSALYFCASSGRDFSYEQYFGPGTRLTVT.